In its sample, the clone carrying this T cell receptor beta chain was seen many times. Its antigen is unidentified. These data belong to a study of blood T cells in healthy people across ages. Study-level points and caveats: Diversity estimated from one million T cells was considered an underestimate. Roughly linear declines in TCR beta diversity per million T cells occurred with age.

Through a sample-barcoded 5' primer and a J-beta primer mix, a second PCR was run for about 7 to 12 cycles. Each CDR3 protein is one row after TCRdb ran MiXCR on the 5' RACE reads. The table has 650,000 to 1,000,000 distinct CDR3 sequences, under 40% seen once. This clonotype was sampled from a man between 18 and 29 years old in good health. The specimen sequenced was blood.

The DNA of the CDR3 is TGCGCCAGCAGCTGGACAGGGACGGGAGAAAAACTGTTTTTT. This encodes CASSWTGTGEKLFF. V usage is TRBV5-1 and J usage is TRBJ1-4; 8 bases align to TRBD1. The CDR3 spans 14 residues. Germline-derived CDR1 and CDR2 are SGHRS and YFSETQ. V lost 3 bases to trimming and J lost 8 bases; unmatched junction nucleotides: 6.